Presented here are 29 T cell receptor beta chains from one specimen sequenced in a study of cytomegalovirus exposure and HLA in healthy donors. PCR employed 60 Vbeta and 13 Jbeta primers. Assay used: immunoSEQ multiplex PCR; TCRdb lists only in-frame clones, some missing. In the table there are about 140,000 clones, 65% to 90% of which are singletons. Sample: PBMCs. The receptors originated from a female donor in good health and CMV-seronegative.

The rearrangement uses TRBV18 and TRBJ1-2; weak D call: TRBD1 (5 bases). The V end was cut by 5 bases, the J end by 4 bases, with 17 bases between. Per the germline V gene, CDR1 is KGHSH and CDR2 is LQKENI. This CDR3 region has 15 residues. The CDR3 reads CASSATEIPGYGYTF. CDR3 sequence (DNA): TGTGCCAGCTCAGCGACAGAGATACCTGGCTATGGCTACACCTTC.

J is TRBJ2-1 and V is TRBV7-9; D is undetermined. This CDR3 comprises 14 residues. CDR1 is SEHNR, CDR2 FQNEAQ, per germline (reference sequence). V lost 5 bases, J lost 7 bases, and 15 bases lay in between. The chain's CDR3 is CASSNGGPVNEQFF. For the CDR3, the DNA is TGTGCCAGCAGCAACGGTGGTCCCGTTAATGAGCAGTTCTTC.

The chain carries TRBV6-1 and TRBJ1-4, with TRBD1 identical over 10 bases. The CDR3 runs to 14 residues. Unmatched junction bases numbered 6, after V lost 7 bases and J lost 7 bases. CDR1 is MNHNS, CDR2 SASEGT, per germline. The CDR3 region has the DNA TGTGCCAGCACCAGGCGGGACAGGGGTGAAAAACTGTTTTTT. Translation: CASTRRDRGEKLFF.

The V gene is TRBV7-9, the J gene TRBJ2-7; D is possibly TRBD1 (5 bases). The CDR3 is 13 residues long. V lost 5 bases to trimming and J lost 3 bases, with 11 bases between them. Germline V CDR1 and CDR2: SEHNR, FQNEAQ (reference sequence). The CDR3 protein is CASSPLDSYEQYF. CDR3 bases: TGTGCCAGCAGCCCATTAGACAGCTACGAGCAGTACTTC.

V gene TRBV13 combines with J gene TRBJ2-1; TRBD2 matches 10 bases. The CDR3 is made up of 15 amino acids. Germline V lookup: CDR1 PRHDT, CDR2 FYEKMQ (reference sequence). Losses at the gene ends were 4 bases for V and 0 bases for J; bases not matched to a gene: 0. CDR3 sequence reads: CASSSSGSSYNEQFF. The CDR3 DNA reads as TGTGCCAGCAGCTCTAGCGGGAGCTCCTACAATGAGCAGTTCTTC. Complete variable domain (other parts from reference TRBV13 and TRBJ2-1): AAGVIQSPRHLIKEKRETATLKCYPIPRHDTVYWYQQGPGQDPQFLISFYEKMQSDKGSIPDRFSAQQFSDYHSELNMSSLELGDSALYFCASSSSGSSYNEQFFGPGTRLTVL.

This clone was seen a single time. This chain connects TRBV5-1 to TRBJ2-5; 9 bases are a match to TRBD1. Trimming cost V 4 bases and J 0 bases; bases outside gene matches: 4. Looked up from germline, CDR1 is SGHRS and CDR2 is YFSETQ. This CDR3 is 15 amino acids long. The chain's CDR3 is CASSPDRGYQETQYF. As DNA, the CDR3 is TGCGCCAGCAGCCCAGACAGGGGGTACCAAGAGACCCAGTACTTC.

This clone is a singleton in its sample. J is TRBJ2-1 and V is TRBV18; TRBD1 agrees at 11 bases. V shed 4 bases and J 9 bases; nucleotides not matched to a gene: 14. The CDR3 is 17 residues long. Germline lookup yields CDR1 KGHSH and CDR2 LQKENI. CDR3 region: CASSLQPPGTGGAEQFF. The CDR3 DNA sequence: TGTGCCAGCTCACTGCAACCGCCCGGGACAGGGGGAGCTGAGCAGTTCTTC.

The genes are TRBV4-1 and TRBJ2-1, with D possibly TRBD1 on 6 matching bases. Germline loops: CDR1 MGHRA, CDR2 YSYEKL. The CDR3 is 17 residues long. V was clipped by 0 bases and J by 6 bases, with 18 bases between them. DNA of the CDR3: TGCGCCAGCAGCCAAGATTCGGGGATTCTAGGGGGCAATGAGCAGTTCTTC. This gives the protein CASSQDSGILGGNEQFF.

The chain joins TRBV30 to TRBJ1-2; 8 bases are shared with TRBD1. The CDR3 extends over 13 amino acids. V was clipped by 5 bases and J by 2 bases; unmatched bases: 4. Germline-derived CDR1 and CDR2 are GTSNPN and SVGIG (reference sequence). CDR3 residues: CAWQHRGNYGYTF. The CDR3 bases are TGTGCCTGGCAGCACAGGGGGAACTATGGCTACACCTTC.

CDR3 in DNA: TGTGCCAGCAGTTTACTCGTCACGGGACTAGCGGGACGTCACACAGATACGCAGTATTTT. Protein: CASSLLVTGLAGRHTDTQYF. The rearrangement uses TRBV28 and TRBJ2-3; 13 nucleotides match TRBD2. Germline V gene data show CDR1 as MDHEN and CDR2 as SYDVKM. The CDR3 loop spans 20 amino acids. The V segment lost 2 bases and the J segment 2 bases; nucleotides outside the gene matches: 13.

CDR3 residues: CASSSPVTNTGELFF. The CDR3 DNA reads as TGTGCCAGCAGCTCCCCAGTGACAAACACCGGGGAGCTGTTTTTT. This chain links TRBV11-3 with TRBJ2-2; D gene ambiguous. The V and J ends lost 4 bases and 2 bases respectively, with 11 bases between them. The V gene's germline CDR1 is SGHNT and CDR2 YENEEA. The CDR3 is 15 residues long.

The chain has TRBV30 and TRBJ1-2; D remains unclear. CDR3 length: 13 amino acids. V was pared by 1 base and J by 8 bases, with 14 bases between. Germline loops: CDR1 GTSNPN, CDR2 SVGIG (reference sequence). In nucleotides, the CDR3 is TGTGCCTGGAGTGACCTCCAAGTGGGCGGCTACACCTTC. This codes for CAWSDLQVGGYTF. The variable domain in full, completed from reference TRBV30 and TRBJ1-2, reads SQTIHQWPATLVQPVGSPLSLECTVEGTSNPNLYWYRQAAGRGLQLLFYSVGIGQISSEVPQNLSASRPQDRQFILSSKKLLLSDSGFYLCAWSDLQVGGYTFGSGTRLTVV.

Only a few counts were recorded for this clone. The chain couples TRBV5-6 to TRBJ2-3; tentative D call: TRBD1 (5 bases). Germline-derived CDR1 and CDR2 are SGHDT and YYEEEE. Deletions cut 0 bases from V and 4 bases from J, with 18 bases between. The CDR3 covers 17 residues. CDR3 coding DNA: TGTGCCAGCAGCTTGGCCAGGGTAACTCAAAGCCCAGATACGCAGTATTTT. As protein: CASSLARVTQSPDTQYF.

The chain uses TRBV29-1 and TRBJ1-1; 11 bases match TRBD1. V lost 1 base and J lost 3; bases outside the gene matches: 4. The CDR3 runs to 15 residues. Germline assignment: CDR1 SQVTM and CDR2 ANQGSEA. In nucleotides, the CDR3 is TGCAGCGTTGAAGCTCCGGGACAGGGGGACACTGAAGCTTTCTTT. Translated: CSVEAPGQGDTEAFF.

CDR3 sequence: CASSAGQGANTGELFF. The DNA of the CDR3 is TGTGCCAGCAGCGCAGGACAGGGGGCGAACACCGGGGAGCTGTTTTTT. The rearrangement joins TRBV5-6 to TRBJ2-2, with 10 bases aligning to TRBD1. CDR3 length equals 16 residues. V was clipped by 4 bases and J by 0 bases; unmatched bases: 3. Germline V gene lookup returns CDR1 SGHDT and CDR2 YYEEEE. The full variable domain, with the rest looked up from reference TRBV5-6 and TRBJ2-2, is DAGVTQSPTHLIKTRGQQVTLRCSPKSGHDTVSWYQQALGQGPQFIFQYYEEEERQRGNFPDRFSGHQFPNYSSELNVNALLLGDSALYLCASSAGQGANTGELFFGEGSRLTVL.

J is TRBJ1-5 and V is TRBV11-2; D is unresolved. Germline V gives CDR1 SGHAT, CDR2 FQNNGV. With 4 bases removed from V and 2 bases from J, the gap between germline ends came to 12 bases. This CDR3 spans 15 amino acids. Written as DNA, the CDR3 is TGTGCCAGCAGCTGGGGTGGTAGCGGCAATCAGCCCCAGCATTTT. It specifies CASSWGGSGNQPQHF.

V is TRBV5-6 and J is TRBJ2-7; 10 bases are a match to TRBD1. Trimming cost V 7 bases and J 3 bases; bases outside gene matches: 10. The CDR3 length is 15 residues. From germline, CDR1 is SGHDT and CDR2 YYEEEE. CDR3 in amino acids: CASALLGTGVYEQYF. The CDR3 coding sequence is TGTGCCAGCGCCTTACTCGGGACAGGGGTCTACGAGCAGTACTTC.

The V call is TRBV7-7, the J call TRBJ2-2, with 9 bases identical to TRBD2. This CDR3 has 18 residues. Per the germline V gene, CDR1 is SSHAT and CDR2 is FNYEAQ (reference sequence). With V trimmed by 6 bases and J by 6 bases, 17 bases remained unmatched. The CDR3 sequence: CASSPRRVRLAAAGELFF. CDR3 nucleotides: TGTGCCAGCAGTCCTAGGAGGGTAAGACTAGCGGCAGCCGGGGAGCTGTTTTTT.

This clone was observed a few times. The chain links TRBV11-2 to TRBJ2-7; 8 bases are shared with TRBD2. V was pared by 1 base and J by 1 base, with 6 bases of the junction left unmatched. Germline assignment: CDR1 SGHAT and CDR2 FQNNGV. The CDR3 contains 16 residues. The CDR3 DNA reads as TGTGCCAGCAGCTTAGGCGGGACTAGGTCTTCCTACGAGCAGTACTTC. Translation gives CASSLGGTRSSYEQYF.

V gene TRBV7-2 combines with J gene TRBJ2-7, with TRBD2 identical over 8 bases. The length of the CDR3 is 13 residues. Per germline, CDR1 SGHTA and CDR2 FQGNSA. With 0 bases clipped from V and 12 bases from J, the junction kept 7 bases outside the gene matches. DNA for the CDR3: TGTGCCAGCAGCTTAGCGCCGGGAGGGCCCGGGTACTTC. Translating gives CASSLAPGGPGYF.

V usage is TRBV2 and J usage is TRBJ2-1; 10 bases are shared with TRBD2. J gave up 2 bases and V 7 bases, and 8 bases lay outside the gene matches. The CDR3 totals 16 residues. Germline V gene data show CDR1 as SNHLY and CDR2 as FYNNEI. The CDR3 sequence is CASTPLLAGTYNEQFF. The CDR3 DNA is TGTGCCAGCACCCCTTTACTAGCGGGAACCTACAATGAGCAGTTCTTC. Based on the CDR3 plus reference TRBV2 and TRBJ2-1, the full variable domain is EPEVTQTPSHQVTQMGQEVILRCVPISNHLYFYWYRQILGQKVEFLVSFYNNEISEKSEIFDDQFSVERPDGSNFTLKIRSTKLEDSAMYFCASTPLLAGTYNEQFFGPGTRLTVL.

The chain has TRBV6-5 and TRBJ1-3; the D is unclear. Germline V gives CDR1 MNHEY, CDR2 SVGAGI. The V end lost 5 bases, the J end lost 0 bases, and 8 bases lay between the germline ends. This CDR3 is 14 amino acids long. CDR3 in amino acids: CASSIDNSGNTIYF. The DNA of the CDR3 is TGTGCCAGCAGTATCGACAACTCTGGAAACACCATATATTTT.

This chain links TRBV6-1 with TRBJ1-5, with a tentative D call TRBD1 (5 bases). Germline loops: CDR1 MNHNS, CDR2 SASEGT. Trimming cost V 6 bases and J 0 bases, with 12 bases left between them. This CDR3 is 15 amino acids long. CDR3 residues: CASRKGADSNQPQHF. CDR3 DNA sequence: TGTGCCAGCAGGAAAGGGGCGGATAGCAATCAGCCCCAGCATTTT.

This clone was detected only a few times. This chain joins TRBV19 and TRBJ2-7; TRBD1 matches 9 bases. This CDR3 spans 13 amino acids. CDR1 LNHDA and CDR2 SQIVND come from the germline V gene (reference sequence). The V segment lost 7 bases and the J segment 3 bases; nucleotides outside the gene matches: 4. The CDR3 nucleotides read TGTGCCAGTAAGGGGACAGGGAGCTACGAGCAGTACTTC. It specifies CASKGTGSYEQYF.

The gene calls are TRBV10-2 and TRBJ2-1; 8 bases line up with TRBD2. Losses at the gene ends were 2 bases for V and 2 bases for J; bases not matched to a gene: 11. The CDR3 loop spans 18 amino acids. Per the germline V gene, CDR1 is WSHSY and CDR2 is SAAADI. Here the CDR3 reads CASSETSGISGAYNEQFF. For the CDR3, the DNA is TGCGCCAGCAGTGAGACTAGCGGAATCTCCGGCGCCTACAATGAGCAGTTCTTC.

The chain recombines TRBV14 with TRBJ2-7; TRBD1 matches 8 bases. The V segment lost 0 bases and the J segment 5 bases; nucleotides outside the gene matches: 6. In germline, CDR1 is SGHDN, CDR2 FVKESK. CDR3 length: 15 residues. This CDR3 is CASSQDGRGHNEQYF. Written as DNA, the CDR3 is TGTGCCAGCAGCCAAGATGGCAGGGGGCATAACGAGCAGTACTTC.

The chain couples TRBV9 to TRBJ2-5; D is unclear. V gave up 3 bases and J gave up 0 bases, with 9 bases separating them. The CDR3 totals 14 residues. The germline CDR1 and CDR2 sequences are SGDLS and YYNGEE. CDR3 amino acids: CASSGKRYQETQYF. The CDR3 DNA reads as TGTGCCAGCAGCGGGAAGAGGTACCAAGAGACCCAGTACTTC.

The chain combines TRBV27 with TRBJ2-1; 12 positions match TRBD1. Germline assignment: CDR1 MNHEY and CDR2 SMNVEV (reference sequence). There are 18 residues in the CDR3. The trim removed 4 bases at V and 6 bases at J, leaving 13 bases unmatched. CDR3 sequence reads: CASSYLGVRGQGANEQFF. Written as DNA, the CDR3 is TGTGCCAGCAGTTACTTGGGGGTTAGGGGACAGGGGGCCAATGAGCAGTTCTTC.

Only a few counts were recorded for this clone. The CDR3 loop is CASTPGGAGEAFF. Here the CDR3 DNA reads TGCGCCAGCACCCCGGGGGGGGCGGGTGAAGCTTTCTTT. This chain connects TRBV5-1 to TRBJ1-1; D is perhaps TRBD1 (6 bases). Trimming took off 6 bases at V and 7 bases at J, with 16 bases between the two ends. The germline CDR1 and CDR2 sequences are SGHRS and YFSETQ. CDR3 length equals 13 residues.